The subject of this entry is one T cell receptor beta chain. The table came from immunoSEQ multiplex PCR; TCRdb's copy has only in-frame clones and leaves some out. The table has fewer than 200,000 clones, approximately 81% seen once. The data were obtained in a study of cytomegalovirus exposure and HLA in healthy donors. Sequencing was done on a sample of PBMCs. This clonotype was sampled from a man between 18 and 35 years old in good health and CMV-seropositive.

CDR3 sequence reads: CSVEDSQGRETQYF. In nucleotides, the CDR3 is TGCAGCGTTGAAGACTCCCAGGGAAGAGAGACCCAGTACTTC. The chain has TRBV29-1 and TRBJ2-5, with a possible D match to TRBD1 (5 bases). Germline V gene data show CDR1 as SQVTM and CDR2 as ANQGSEA. The V gene lost 0 bases and the J gene lost 4 bases, with 12 bases spanning the gap. The CDR3 is 14 residues long. Full variable domain (missing parts from reference TRBV29-1 and TRBJ2-5): SAVISQKPSRDICQRGTSLTIQCQVDSQVTMMFWYRQQPGQSLTLIATANQGSEATYESGFVIDKFPISRPNLTFSTLTVSNMSPEDSSIYLCSVEDSQGRETQYFGPGTRLLVL.